Presented here are 26 T cell receptor beta chains from one specimen sequenced in a study of blood T cell repertoires in COVID-19. Profiling relied on immunoSEQ multiplex PCR, and the TCRdb table lists in-frame clones only, not all of them. Among approximately 400,000 clones, roughly 77% were seen once, and the ten largest hold about 1.2%. Sequencing was carried out using peripheral blood. All receptors come from a human donor with acute or convalescent COVID-19. The donor label of this sample is uncertain.

A few counts support this clone. The V call is TRBV19, the J call TRBJ2-2, with TRBD2 identical over 9 bases. The V gene's germline CDR1 is LNHDA and CDR2 SQIVND (reference sequence). With V trimmed by 1 base and J by 4 bases, 10 bases remained unmatched. CDR3 length equals 18 residues. The CDR3 here is CASSIVRGGGRGTGELFF. CDR3 DNA: TGTGCCAGTAGTATAGTTCGGGGCGGCGGGAGGGGCACCGGGGAGCTGTTTTTT.

V and J are TRBV9 and TRBJ2-1; D remains unclear. The CDR3 loop spans 13 amino acids. CDR1 and CDR2 from the germline V gene are SGDLS and YYNGEE. Trimming removed 2 bases from V and 3 bases from J, with 6 bases in between. The CDR3 coding sequence is TGTGCCAGCAGCGTGTACAACTACAATGAGCAGTTCTTC. Its translation: CASSVYNYNEQFF. The entire variable domain, with the rest obtained from reference TRBV9 and TRBJ2-1, is as follows: DSGVTQTPKHLITATGQRVTLRCSPRSGDLSVYWYQQSLDQGLQFLIQYYNGEERAKGNILERFSAQQFPDLHSELNLSSLELGDSALYFCASSVYNYNEQFFGPGTRLTVL.

V usage is TRBV5-1 and J usage is TRBJ1-6; possible D gene TRBD1, 5 bases. The V end was cut by 3 bases, the J end by 3 bases, with 19 bases between. The length of the CDR3 is 18 residues. CDR1 is SGHRS and CDR2 is YFSETQ in the germline V gene. The CDR3 nucleotides read TGCGCCAGCAGCTCGACCCATCCCGACAGCCTCTATAATTCACCCCTCCACTTT. Encoded protein: CASSSTHPDSLYNSPLHF.

The chain joins TRBV28 to TRBJ1-5; 8 bases agree with TRBD1. The germline V gene encodes CDR1 MDHEN and CDR2 SYDVKM. This CDR3 region has 14 residues. J lost 7 bases, V lost 2 bases, and 4 bases had no gene match. The chain's CDR3 is CASSLDRGGQPQHF. CDR3 in DNA: TGTGCCAGCAGTTTAGACAGGGGTGGACAGCCCCAGCATTTT. The full variable domain, in which reference TRBV28 and TRBJ1-5 provide the parts outside the CDR3, is DVKVTQSSRYLVKRTGEKVFLECVQDMDHENMFWYRQDPGLGLRLIYFSYDVKMKEKGDIPEGYSVSREKKERFSLILESASTNQTSMYLCASSLDRGGQPQHFGDGTRLSIL.

This chain links TRBV9 with TRBJ2-1; TRBD2 agrees at 10 bases. The CDR3 totals 15 residues. Germline lookup yields CDR1 SGDLS and CDR2 YYNGEE. V shed 3 bases and J 6 bases; nucleotides not matched to a gene: 6. The CDR3 nucleotides are TGTGCCAGCAGCGCCACTAGCGGGATGGGCAATGAGCAGTTCTTC. This translates into CASSATSGMGNEQFF.

The chain uses TRBV6-5 and TRBJ2-4, with D possibly being TRBD2 (5 bases). The CDR3 runs to 14 residues. The V and J ends lost 2 bases and 7 bases respectively, with 12 bases between them. Germline V gene sequence: CDR1 MNHEY, CDR2 SVGAGI. The CDR3: CASSYSQTTNIQYF. As DNA, the CDR3 is TGTGCCAGCAGTTACAGCCAGACTACCAACATTCAGTACTTC.

This clone was counted only a few times. This chain links TRBV5-6 with TRBJ1-1; D perhaps matches TRBD1 (5 bases). The CDR3 spans 17 residues. CDR1 is SGHDT, CDR2 YYEEEE, per germline. Trimming left V 4 bases short and J 4 bases short, with 23 bases between. The CDR3 DNA sequence: TGTGCCAGCAGCCCAGGACAATTGCTAGCCGGGGGCACTGAAGCTTTCTTT. It codes for CASSPGQLLAGGTEAFF.

The V call is TRBV28, the J call TRBJ1-1; the D gene is possibly TRBD1 (5 bases). The CDR3 is 15 amino acids. V dropped 3 bases and J dropped 10 bases, with 21 bases sitting between them. CDR1 is MDHEN and CDR2 is SYDVKM in the germline V gene. CDR3 protein: CASSFPGADQGGAFF. The CDR3 DNA reads as TGTGCCAGCAGTTTTCCAGGTGCGGACCAGGGAGGAGCTTTCTTT.

V usage is TRBV19 and J usage is TRBJ2-3; 9 bases are shared with TRBD1. Losses at the gene ends were 10 bases for V and 4 bases for J; bases not matched to a gene: 9. The CDR3 covers 14 residues. The V gene's germline CDR1 is LNHDA and CDR2 SQIVND (reference sequence). The CDR3: CATLGQGYSDTQYF. As DNA, the CDR3 is TGTGCCACCCTAGGACAGGGGTATTCAGATACGCAGTATTTT.

The CDR3 here is CASSQSGEQYF. The CDR3 DNA follows: TGTGCCAGCAGCCAGAGCGGCGAGCAGTACTTC. The genes are TRBV14 and TRBJ2-7, with a weak D call TRBD2 (5 bases). The CDR3 loop spans 11 amino acids. The V gene lost 3 bases and the J gene lost 6 bases, with 6 bases spanning the gap. The germline V gene has CDR1 SGHDN and CDR2 FVKESK.

The V and J genes are TRBV6-5 and TRBJ1-1, with D possibly TRBD1 on 5 matching bases. Germline V gene lookup returns CDR1 MNHEY and CDR2 SVGAGI. CDR3 size: 14 residues. V dropped 6 bases and J dropped 6 bases, with 17 bases sitting between them. In DNA form, the CDR3 reads TGTGCCAGCAGGGAGGGGATCGCCCGCTCTGAAGCTTTCTTT. Residues: CASREGIARSEAFF.

The chain couples TRBV6-5 to TRBJ1-1; no firm D call. Germline CDR1 and CDR2: MNHEY and SVGAGI. The CDR3 totals 14 residues. Trimming pared 6 bases from V and 1 base from J, leaving 12 bases between. CDR3 bases: TGTGCCAGCAGACCCGAGGGCCCGAACACTGAAGCTTTCTTT. This sequence encodes CASRPEGPNTEAFF.

The chain couples TRBV13 to TRBJ2-1, with 11 bases identical to TRBD2. The V gene's germline CDR1 is PRHDT and CDR2 FYEKMQ (reference sequence). There are 15 residues in the CDR3. The trim removed 6 bases at V and 9 bases at J, leaving 10 bases unmatched. The CDR3 nucleotides read TGTGCCAGCAGACCTACTAGCGGGGGTAGGAGTGAGCAGTTCTTC. Translated, it gives CASRPTSGGRSEQFF.

This chain links TRBV7-8 with TRBJ1-5; the match to TRBD1 covers 10 bases. The CDR3 extends over 17 amino acids. CDR1 is SGHVS, CDR2 FQNEAQ, per germline. V trimming: 5 bases; J trimming: 6 bases; junction bases outside the gene matches: 13. CDR3 sequence (DNA): TGTGCCAGCAGCCCAATTCCGGGACAGGGGAGGGTTCAGCCCCAGCATTTT. Residues: CASSPIPGQGRVQPQHF.

The V and J genes are TRBV4-1 and TRBJ1-4; 8 bases agree with TRBD1. V trimming: 3 bases; J trimming: 4 bases; junction bases outside the gene matches: 7. The CDR3 totals 16 residues. The germline gives CDR1 MGHRA, CDR2 YSYEKL. CDR3 nucleotide sequence: TGCGCCAGCAGCCACACAGGGGGGTGGAGTAATGAAAAACTGTTTTTT. This sequence encodes CASSHTGGWSNEKLFF.

This clone was counted a few times. The rearrangement links TRBV7-2 to TRBJ2-1; tentative D call: TRBD1 (6 bases). Germline values: CDR1 SGHTA, CDR2 FQGNSA. The CDR3 covers 14 residues. V was cut by 10 bases and J by 2 bases, with 15 bases left in between. The CDR3 protein is CAIPRKGAYNEQFF. The DNA of the CDR3 is TGTGCCATCCCACGAAAGGGGGCCTACAATGAGCAGTTCTTC.

The chain uses TRBV7-9 and TRBJ1-6, with a possible D match to TRBD1 (5 bases). CDR1 and CDR2 from the germline V gene are SEHNR and FQNEAQ (reference sequence). The CDR3 has 15 residues. V was cut by 5 bases and J by 10 bases, with 18 bases left in between. The CDR3 protein is CASSARSGKSSPLHF. The CDR3 DNA reads TGTGCCAGCAGCGCCCGCTCAGGGAAGTCGTCACCCCTCCACTTT.

The chain joins TRBV3-1 (or the pseudogene TRBV3-2) to TRBJ2-1; the D is unclear. The CDR3 extends over 13 amino acids. Trimming took off 4 bases at V and 9 bases at J, with 13 bases between the two ends. Germline CDR1 is LGHDT and CDR2 is YNNKEL (reference sequence). The CDR3 bases are TGTGCCAGCAGCCCGATGGGCCCAGGTGAGCAGTTCTTC. Protein sequence: CASSPMGPGEQFF.

The chain links TRBV28 to TRBJ1-2; 9 positions agree with TRBD1. CDR3 length: 17 amino acids. V shed 6 bases, J shed 3 bases, and the junction held 14 bases outside the gene matches. Per the germline V gene, CDR1 is MDHEN and CDR2 is SYDVKM. CDR3 sequence reads: CASSPVGGGQGHYGYTF. CDR3 DNA: TGTGCCAGCAGCCCTGTGGGGGGAGGACAGGGGCACTATGGCTACACCTTC.

This sequence joins TRBV30 and TRBJ2-2; D ambiguous. Trimming took 0 bases from V and 3 from J, leaving 5 bases between them. CDR1 is GTSNPN, CDR2 SVGIG, per germline (reference sequence). CDR3 length: 13 amino acids. As DNA, the CDR3 is TGTGCCTGGAGTGTTTCCTACACCGGGGAGCTGTTTTTT. It encodes CAWSVSYTGELFF.

The chain recombines TRBV6-2 or TRBV6-3 with TRBJ2-7, with D possibly matching TRBD1 (6 bases). The CDR3 has 14 residues. In germline, CDR1 is MNHEY, CDR2 SVGEGT. V lost 6 bases and J 2 bases, leaving 14 bases between the germline ends. CDR3 bases: TGTGCCAGCAGCCTCTCGGGACATACCTACGAGCAGTACTTC. It specifies CASSLSGHTYEQYF.

The gene calls are TRBV18 and TRBJ2-7; unclear D gene. V was cut by 1 base and J by 4 bases, with 8 bases left in between. The CDR3 is made up of 13 amino acids. The germline gives CDR1 KGHSH, CDR2 LQKENI. For the CDR3, the DNA is TGTGCCAGCTCACCACGTCAGGCTTACGAGCAGTACTTC. Translating gives CASSPRQAYEQYF.

The chain combines TRBV5-1 with TRBJ2-5; possible D gene TRBD2, 5 bases. Germline lookup yields CDR1 SGHRS and CDR2 YFSETQ. V lost 7 bases and J lost 5, with 15 bases in between. The CDR3 is 13 amino acids. CDR3 sequence reads: CASSASRLETQYF. Written as DNA, the CDR3 is TGCGCCAGCTCCGCTAGCCGGTTGGAGACCCAGTACTTC.

The V and J genes are TRBV6-5 and TRBJ1-1, with D perhaps TRBD1 (6 bases). Germline values: CDR1 MNHEY, CDR2 SVGAGI. The CDR3 length is 14 residues. Trimming took off 6 bases at V and 1 base at J, with 12 bases between the two ends. The CDR3 is CASRRPGQNTEAFF. CDR3 nucleotide sequence: TGTGCCAGCAGACGCCCGGGACAGAACACTGAAGCTTTCTTT.

The chain is built from TRBV6-5 and TRBJ1-5; the D gene is possibly TRBD1 (5 bases). Germline V gives CDR1 MNHEY, CDR2 SVGAGI. This CDR3 contains 15 residues. The V end was cut by 0 bases, the J end by 6 bases, with 12 bases between. The CDR3 region is CASSYSGQGGQPQHF. CDR3 DNA sequence: TGTGCCAGCAGTTACTCAGGCCAGGGAGGTCAGCCCCAGCATTTT.

The chain uses TRBV3-1 (or the pseudogene TRBV3-2) and TRBJ1-3; 10 bases line up with TRBD1. This CDR3 region has 17 residues. CDR1 is LGHDT, CDR2 YNNKEL, per germline (reference sequence). With 2 bases clipped from V and 10 bases from J, the junction kept 14 bases outside the gene matches. The CDR3 DNA follows: TGTGCCAGCAGCCAACAGAAAACGGACAGGGGGGGCTGGACCATATATTTT. Translated, it gives CASSQQKTDRGGWTIYF.